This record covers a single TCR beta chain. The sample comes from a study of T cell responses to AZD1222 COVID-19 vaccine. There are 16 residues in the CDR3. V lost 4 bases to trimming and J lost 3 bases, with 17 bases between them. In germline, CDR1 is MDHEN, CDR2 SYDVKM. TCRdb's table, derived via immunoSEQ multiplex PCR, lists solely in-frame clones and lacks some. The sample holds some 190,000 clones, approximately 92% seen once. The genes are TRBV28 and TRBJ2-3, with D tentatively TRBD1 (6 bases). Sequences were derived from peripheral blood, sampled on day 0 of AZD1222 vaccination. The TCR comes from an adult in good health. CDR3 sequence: CASSYAQQGRTDTQYF. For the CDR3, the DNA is TGTGCCAGCAGTTACGCCCAACAGGGTAGGACAGATACGCAGTATTTT.